The rows below give T cell receptor beta chains drawn from one sample of a study of control samples from healthy donors and cancer patients. Sequencing used immunoSEQ multiplex PCR; TCRdb keeps in-frame clones, though not all of them. The data show roughly 130,000 clones, 80% to 95% seen once. Source material: blood. These receptors all stem from a man between 18 and 29 years old in good health. CDR3s include the opening cysteine and the closing phenylalanine or tryptophan. D genes are given only for firm matches. The size entry is marked missing in some rows and otherwise reads once, few, many or a size class.

J gene | clone size | D gene | V gene | CDR3 DNA | CDR3 protein
TRBJ1-4 | . | . | TRBV28 | TGTGCCAGCAGTGTGAATGAAAAACTGTTTTTT | CASSVNEKLFF
TRBJ1-3 | . | . | TRBV6-1 | TGTGCCAGCAGTGAATCTCTGGGAAACACCATATATTTT | CASSESLGNTIYF
TRBJ1-1 | . | TRBD1 | TRBV29-1 | TGCAGCGTTGAAACAGGGGGGGATACTGAAGCTTTCTTT | CSVETGGDTEAFF
TRBJ2-1 | . | . | TRBV12-3/TRBV12-4 | TGTGCCAGCAGTTTTGACGCTCATGAGCAGTTCTTC | CASSFDAHEQFF
TRBJ1-3 | . | . | TRBV27 | TGTGCCAGCAGTTATGACAGGTTCTCTGGAAACACCATATATTTT | CASSYDRFSGNTIYF
TRBJ1-2 | . | . | TRBV4-1 | TGCGCCAGCAGCCAAGCGATGGCCCTCTATGGCTACACCTTC | CASSQAMALYGYTF
TRBJ2-5 | few | . | TRBV2 | TGTGCCAGCAGTGATGGAGGGGGGGGCGAGACCCAGTACTTC | CASSDGGGGETQYF
TRBJ1-5 | . | . | TRBV19 | TGTGCCAGTATGAGGTTCTTCGGTAAGCAGCCCCAGCATTTT | CASMRFFGKQPQHF
TRBJ2-1 | . | . | TRBV28 | TGTGCCAGCAGGCAAAAACAGGGTTACAATGAGCAGTTCTTC | CASRQKQGYNEQFF
TRBJ1-5 | . | TRBD1 | TRBV29-1 | TGCAGCGCCGCAGTCACAGGGGGGATTAGCAATCAGCCCCAGCATTTT | CSAAVTGGISNQPQHF
TRBJ2-2 | . | . | TRBV19 | TGTGCCAGTAGTATAGCCTGGGGTACAGGGACCACCGGGGAGCTGTTTTTT | CASSIAWGTGTTGELFF
TRBJ2-3 | few | . | TRBV24-1 | TGTGCCACCAGTGTTGGAGAAGCGGCTACGCAGTATTTT | CATSVGEAATQYF
TRBJ1-5 | . | . | TRBV18 | TGTGCCAGCTCACCAAGCAGGGTTGGGAACAATCAGCCCCAGCATTTT | CASSPSRVGNNQPQHF
TRBJ1-1 | . | . | TRBV2 | TGTGCCAGAGTAGATCCCGGGGGAAACACTGAAGCTTTCTTT | CARVDPGGNTEAFF
TRBJ1-1 | . | TRBD1 | TRBV2 | TGTGCCAGCAGACCGGACAGGGCGGGGACTGAAGCTTTCTTT | CASRPDRAGTEAFF
TRBJ1-2 | once | TRBD1 | TRBV29-1 | TGCAGCGTTGAAAGGGGGCAGGATGGCTACACCTTC | CSVERGQDGYTF
TRBJ2-3 | . | . | TRBV7-9 | TGTGCCAGCAGCTTATCCGGCGGAAAAGGGGATACGCAGTATTTT | CASSLSGGKGDTQYF
TRBJ2-1 | . | . | TRBV5-5 | TGTGCCAGCAGCTTGAGTAGCCTGAGCTCCTACAATGAGCAGTTCTTC | CASSLSSLSSYNEQFF
TRBJ1-2 | . | . | TRBV6-6 | TGTGCCAGCAAACTGAGTGATGGCTATGGCTACACCTTC | CASKLSDGYGYTF
TRBJ1-5 | . | . | TRBV19 | TGTGCCAGTACCCTCGGACCTATTCAGCCCCAGCATTTT | CASTLGPIQPQHF
TRBJ1-2 | . | . | TRBV29-1 | TGCAGCGTACAAGGGACCGTGGAGTCTGGCTACACCTTC | CSVQGTVESGYTF
TRBJ2-7 | . | TRBD2 | TRBV2 | TGTGCCAGCAGTGAAGCGGCAGCGGGGGCCTCCTACGAGCAGTACTTC | CASSEAAAGASYEQYF
TRBJ1-2 | . | . | TRBV5-6 | TGTGCCAGCAGCTCCGGAGTACTCCAGGTTCTCTATGGCTACACCTTC | CASSSGVLQVLYGYTF
TRBJ2-7 | . | TRBD1 | TRBV9 | TGTGCCAGCAGCACACACCCGGGACAGGGTACCTACGAGCAGTACTTC | CASSTHPGQGTYEQYF
TRBJ1-3 | once | . | TRBV11-3 | TGTGCCAGCAGCCTCGGTCTTACTGGAAACACCATATATTTT | CASSLGLTGNTIYF
TRBJ1-3 | . | TRBD1 | TRBV10-1 | TGCGCCAGCAGTGAGCAGGACAGGGGGAGGCTTATTCCCTCTGGAAACACCATATATTTT | CASSEQDRGRLIPSGNTIYF